These 3 T cell receptor beta chains were sequenced from one sample in a study of HIV-infected patients and healthy controls. Reverse transcription used approximately 500 ng RNA and constant-region primers for alpha and beta. Separate chain-specific third strand synthesis with multiplexing indices produced the alpha and beta libraries. Each CDR3 protein is one row after TCRdb ran MiXCR on the 5' RACE reads. The data contain about 8,000 distinct CDR3 sequences, roughly 6.8% of them singletons. Antiretroviral therapy had run roughly three months, about 14 weeks, before follow-up blood collection. All unsorted peripheral T cells were captured because whole blood was used without fractionation. The sequencing here drew on blood, taken during antiretroviral therapy. All receptors derive from an adult with HIV infection.

In this sample, this clonotype is medium-sized (0.01 to 0.1%). In a library made to pick up alpha chains, this beta chain is a stray read with a size that means little. The chain has TRBV7-9 and TRBJ2-1, with D perhaps given as TRBD1 or TRBD2 (5 bases each). V dropped 3 bases and J dropped 7 bases, with 10 bases sitting between them. In germline, CDR1 is SEHNR, CDR2 FQNEAQ (reference sequence). The CDR3 has 13 amino acids. The CDR3 loop is CASSFGTTNEQFF. The CDR3 DNA reads TGTGCCAGCAGCTTCGGGACCACGAATGAGCAGTTCTTC.

This clonotype is classed as medium-sized. Because this beta chain is a stray read in a library intended to capture alpha chains, its abundance should not be given much weight. V and J are TRBV7-2 and TRBJ2-1; a possible D gene is TRBD2 (5 bases). The CDR3 runs to 14 residues. CDR1 is SGHTA, CDR2 FQGNSA, per germline. Trimming took off 2 bases at V and 1 base at J, with 6 bases between the two ends. This chain's CDR3 is CASSLRGSYNEQFF. The DNA of the CDR3 is TGTGCCAGCAGCTTACGGGGTTCCTACAATGAGCAGTTCTTC.

This clonotype was observed at least ten times. This beta chain is an off-target read within a library intended for alpha chains, so its frequency means little. The genes are TRBV18 and TRBJ2-2, with 11 bases fitting TRBD1. Germline CDR1 and CDR2: KGHSH and LQKENI. This CDR3 has 17 residues. J lost 6 bases, V lost 2 bases, and 8 bases had no gene match. In nucleotides, the CDR3 is TGTGCCAGCTCACCAAGGGCCGGACAGGGGGCGCCCGGGGAGCTGTTTTTT. Protein sequence: CASSPRAGQGAPGELFF.